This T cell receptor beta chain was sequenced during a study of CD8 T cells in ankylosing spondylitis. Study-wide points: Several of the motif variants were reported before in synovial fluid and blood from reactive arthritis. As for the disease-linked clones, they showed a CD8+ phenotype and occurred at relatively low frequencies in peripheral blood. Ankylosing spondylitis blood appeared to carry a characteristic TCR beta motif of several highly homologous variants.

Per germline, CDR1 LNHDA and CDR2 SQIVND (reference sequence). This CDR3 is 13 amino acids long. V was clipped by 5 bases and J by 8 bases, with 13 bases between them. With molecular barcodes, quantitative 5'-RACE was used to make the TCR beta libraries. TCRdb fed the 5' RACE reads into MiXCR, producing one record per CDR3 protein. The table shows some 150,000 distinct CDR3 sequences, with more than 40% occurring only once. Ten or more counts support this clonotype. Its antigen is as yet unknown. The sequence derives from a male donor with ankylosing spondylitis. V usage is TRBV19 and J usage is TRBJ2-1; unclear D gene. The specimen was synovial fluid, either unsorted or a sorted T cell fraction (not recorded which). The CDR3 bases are TGTGCCAGTAGTTTAATTTCGACCCATGAGCAGTTCTTC. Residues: CASSLISTHEQFF.